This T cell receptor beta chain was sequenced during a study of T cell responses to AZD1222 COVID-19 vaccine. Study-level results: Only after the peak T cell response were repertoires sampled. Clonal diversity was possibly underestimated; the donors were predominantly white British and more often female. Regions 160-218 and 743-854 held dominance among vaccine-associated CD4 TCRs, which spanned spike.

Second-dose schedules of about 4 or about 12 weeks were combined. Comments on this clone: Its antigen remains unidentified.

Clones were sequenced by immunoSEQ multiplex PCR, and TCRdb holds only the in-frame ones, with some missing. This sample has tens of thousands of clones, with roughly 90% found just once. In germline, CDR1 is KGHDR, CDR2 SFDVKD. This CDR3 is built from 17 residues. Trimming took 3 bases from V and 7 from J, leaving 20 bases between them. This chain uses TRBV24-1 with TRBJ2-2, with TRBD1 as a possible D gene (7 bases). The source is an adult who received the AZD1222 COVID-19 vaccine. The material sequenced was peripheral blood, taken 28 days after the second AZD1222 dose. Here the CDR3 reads CATSDNPQGTGIGELFF. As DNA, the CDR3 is TGTGCCACCAGTGATAACCCACAGGGGACTGGAATCGGGGAGCTGTTTTTT.